Each of the 26 T cell receptor beta chains below was sequenced from the same sample in a study of blood T cell repertoires in COVID-19. This table comes from immunoSEQ multiplex PCR, and its TCRdb copy is limited to in-frame clones, with some not included. This table holds 55,000 to 65,000 clones, about 90% found once. Sequencing was performed on peripheral blood. All receptors derive from a man aged 60 to 69 with active or convalescent COVID-19.

The chain has TRBV11-2 and TRBJ2-5, with 7 bases that match TRBD2. J gave up 3 bases and V 5 bases, and 21 bases lay outside the gene matches. Germline CDR1 reads SGHAT; CDR2 reads FQNNGV. This CDR3 has 19 amino acids. The CDR3 loop is CASSLKVVSGDRLKETQYF. In nucleotides, the CDR3 is TGTGCCAGCAGCCTAAAGGTCGTGAGCGGGGATAGACTAAAAGAGACCCAGTACTTC. Full variable domain (missing parts from reference TRBV11-2 and TRBJ2-5): EAGVAQSPRYKIIEKRQSVAFWCNPISGHATLYWYQQILGQGPKLLIQFQNNGVVDDSQLPKDRFSAERLKGVDSTLKIQPAKLEDSAVYLCASSLKVVSGDRLKETQYFGPGTRLLVL.

This chain uses TRBV29-1 with TRBJ2-4, with 8 bases identical to TRBD1. The CDR3 is 17 residues long. V dropped 5 bases and J dropped 0; count of bases not matched to a gene: 12. Germline V gene data show CDR1 as SQVTM and CDR2 as ANQGSEA. The CDR3 bases are TGCAGCGTTTCGGGCAGGGGGCTTCGGGGAGCCAAAAACATTCAGTACTTC. Translating it yields CSVSGRGLRGAKNIQYF.

The chain uses TRBV5-8 and TRBJ1-3; no firm D call. Between the trimmed V and J ends, which lost 4 bases and 0 bases, there was a span of 5 bases. This CDR3 contains 13 residues. Germline V lookup: CDR1 SGHTS, CDR2 YDEGEE. The CDR3 DNA follows: TGTGCCAGCAGCCCGGTCTCTGGAAACACCATATATTTT. Translation gives CASSPVSGNTIYF.

This clone has a single count. The V and J genes are TRBV6-1 and TRBJ2-3; 9 bases agree with TRBD2. The CDR3 runs to 17 residues. Per the germline V gene, CDR1 is MNHNS and CDR2 is SASEGT. V shed 1 base and J 4 bases; nucleotides not matched to a gene: 9. The CDR3 coding sequence is TGTGCCAGCAGTGAAGTCTTAGCGGGAGTAGGACCAGATACGCAGTATTTT. Amino acid sequence: CASSEVLAGVGPDTQYF.

The chain carries TRBV6-4 and TRBJ2-3; D is possibly TRBD1 (5 bases). Germline V gene lookup returns CDR1 MRHNA and CDR2 SNTAGT. V was trimmed by 2 bases and J by 3 bases, leaving 6 bases between them. The CDR3 extends over 13 amino acids. CDR3 protein: CASSDRGTDTQYF. The CDR3 DNA is TGTGCCAGCAGTGACAGGGGAACAGATACGCAGTATTTT.

The chain joins TRBV10-3 to TRBJ1-2; 7 nucleotides line up with TRBD1. Germline CDR1 reads ENHRY; CDR2 reads SYGVKD. Losses at the gene ends were 5 bases for V and 3 bases for J; bases not matched to a gene: 0. The CDR3 runs 12 residues. The chain's CDR3 is CAISQGDYGYTF. The CDR3 DNA reads TGTGCCATCAGTCAGGGGGACTATGGCTACACCTTC.

This chain links TRBV3-1 (or the pseudogene TRBV3-2) with TRBJ1-5; D may be TRBD1 (6 bases). Germline V gives CDR1 LGHDT, CDR2 YNNKEL (reference sequence). CDR3 size: 16 residues. Trimming took 3 bases from V and 0 from J, leaving 12 bases between them. This CDR3 reads CASSQGTPHSNQPQHF. The CDR3 nucleotides are TGTGCCAGCAGCCAGGGGACACCCCATAGCAATCAGCCCCAGCATTTT.

This rearrangement joins TRBV11-2 to TRBJ2-7; a possible D gene is TRBD1 (5 bases). Between the trimmed V and J ends, which lost 6 bases and 2 bases, there was a span of 11 bases. The CDR3 is 13 amino acids. Germline-derived CDR1 and CDR2 are SGHAT and FQNNGV. This CDR3 is CASRGRAAYEQYF. DNA of the CDR3: TGTGCCAGCAGGGGGCGTGCGGCCTACGAGCAGTACTTC. The whole variable domain, remainder taken from reference TRBV11-2 and TRBJ2-7, is EAGVAQSPRYKIIEKRQSVAFWCNPISGHATLYWYQQILGQGPKLLIQFQNNGVVDDSQLPKDRFSAERLKGVDSTLKIQPAKLEDSAVYLCASRGRAAYEQYFGPGTRLTVT.

The chain couples TRBV19 to TRBJ2-1; 12 bases agree with TRBD2. Per germline, CDR1 LNHDA and CDR2 SQIVND (reference sequence). The CDR3 loop spans 14 amino acids. V shed 6 bases, J shed 5 bases, and the junction held 2 bases outside the gene matches. The CDR3 DNA reads TGTGCCAGTAGACGACTAGCGGGAGACAATGAGCAGTTCTTC. This encodes CASRRLAGDNEQFF.

In DNA, the CDR3 is TGCGCCAGCAGCCCTGGACAGGCGGGCTCTGGGGCCAACGTCCTGACTTTC. Amino acid sequence: CASSPGQAGSGANVLTF. The chain combines TRBV5-1 with TRBJ2-6; 7 bases are shared with TRBD1. Germline loops: CDR1 SGHRS, CDR2 YFSETQ. With V trimmed by 4 bases and J by 0 bases, 7 bases remained unmatched. CDR3 length equals 17 residues.

The chain employs TRBV28 and TRBJ2-7, with D possibly TRBD1 on 6 matching bases. CDR1 and CDR2 from the germline V gene are MDHEN and SYDVKM. CDR3 length: 15 residues. The ends were cut back, 6 bases at V and 3 bases at J, with 18 bases in the middle. The CDR3 reads CASRSLPDSFYEQYF. The CDR3 nucleotides are TGTGCCAGCAGATCACTCCCGGACAGCTTCTACGAGCAGTACTTC. The full variable domain, completed using reference TRBV28 and TRBJ2-7, is DVKVTQSSRYLVKRTGEKVFLECVQDMDHENMFWYRQDPGLGLRLIYFSYDVKMKEKGDIPEGYSVSREKKERFSLILESASTNQTSMYLCASRSLPDSFYEQYFGPGTRLTVT.

The chain carries TRBV19 and TRBJ1-2; D unclear. In germline, CDR1 is LNHDA, CDR2 SQIVND (reference sequence). The CDR3 runs 12 residues. Between the trimmed V and J ends, which lost 3 bases and 3 bases, there was a span of 5 bases. The CDR3 nucleotides are TGTGCCAGTAGTATCTCGTACTATGGCTACACCTTC. It specifies CASSISYYGYTF.

This clone is a singleton in its sample. This chain connects TRBV7-8 to TRBJ2-1; D might be TRBD1 (5 bases). Deletions cut 5 bases from V and 4 bases from J, with 9 bases between. The germline CDR1 and CDR2 sequences are SGHVS and FQNEAQ. CDR3 size: 13 residues. The CDR3 spells CASSLRQYNEQFF. The DNA for the CDR3 is TGTGCCAGCAGCCTTCGACAGTACAATGAGCAGTTCTTC.

J is TRBJ2-5 and V is TRBV7-9; a weak D match, TRBD2 (7 bases). Germline V gene lookup returns CDR1 SEHNR and CDR2 FQNEAQ (reference sequence). The CDR3 extends over 15 amino acids. Trimming took 5 bases from V and 2 from J, leaving 15 bases between them. In DNA form, the CDR3 reads TGTGCCAGCAGCATAATCGGGGGGCCTCAAGAGACCCAGTACTTC. Protein sequence: CASSIIGGPQETQYF.

As for this clone: Germline and junction disagree at one end, which may indicate a read error. The V and J genes are TRBV4-2 and TRBJ1-5; D possibly corresponds to TRBD1 (6 bases). The CDR3 covers 16 residues. Per germline, CDR1 LGHNA and CDR2 YNFKEQ. The CDR3 DNA reads as TGTGCCAGCAGTCAAGCAGCGGTACAGGGAAACCAGCCCCAGCATTTT. Amino acids: CASSQAAVQGNQPQHF.

The chain is built from TRBV3-1 (or the pseudogene TRBV3-2) and TRBJ1-1; a weak D match, TRBD1 (6 bases). The CDR3 covers 13 residues. Germline CDR1 reads LGHDT; CDR2 reads YNNKEL (reference sequence). Between the trimmed V and J ends, which lost 3 bases and 3 bases, there was a span of 8 bases. For the CDR3, the DNA is TGTGCCAGCAGCCAGCAGGGGTACACTGAAGCTTTCTTT. Its translation: CASSQQGYTEAFF.

This clone was seen just once. This chain links TRBV2 with TRBJ1-3; TRBD1 agrees at 8 bases. The CDR3 has 22 residues. CDR1 is SNHLY, CDR2 FYNNEI, per germline. V dropped 5 bases and J dropped 0; count of bases not matched to a gene: 24. DNA of the CDR3: TGTGCCAGCAGTTTCCCGGCAGGGGGCGAAAGTCCAACTCTCCTCTCTGGAAACACCATATATTTT. This translates into CASSFPAGGESPTLLSGNTIYF.

The chain employs TRBV9 and TRBJ2-1, with TRBD1 matching 9 bases. The V gene end was trimmed by 6 bases and the J gene end by 6 bases; junction bases not matched to a gene: 7. The CDR3 contains 14 residues. The V gene's germline CDR1 is SGDLS and CDR2 YYNGEE. The CDR3 bases are TGTGCCAGCAACCCAGGGACAGGGATCAATGAGCAGTTCTTC. It encodes CASNPGTGINEQFF.

The chain employs TRBV10-1 and TRBJ2-1; 7 bases align to TRBD2. The junction had 12 bases not matched to a gene; V was cut back by 3 bases and J by 7 bases. The CDR3 has 16 amino acids. Germline V gives CDR1 WNHNN, CDR2 SYGVQD (reference sequence). The chain's CDR3 is CASSEGPRLAANEQFF. The CDR3 coding sequence is TGCGCCAGCAGTGAAGGGCCTCGACTAGCAGCGAATGAGCAGTTCTTC.

This CDR3 is CASTSQETQYF. DNA of the CDR3: TGTGCCAGCACCTCGCAAGAGACCCAGTACTTC. V and J are TRBV12-3 or TRBV12-4 and TRBJ2-5, with D unresolved. The ends were cut back, 7 bases at V and 2 bases at J, with 5 bases in the middle. This CDR3 region has 11 residues.

As DNA, the CDR3 is TGTGCCAGCACCCATAGGGACAGGGGATACGAGCAGTACTTC. This gives the protein CASTHRDRGYEQYF. This sequence joins TRBV3-1 (or the pseudogene TRBV3-2) and TRBJ2-7; 10 positions match TRBD1. Trimming at V came to 7 bases and at J to 4 bases, leaving 7 bases not matched to a gene. Looked up from germline, CDR1 is LGHDT and CDR2 is YNNKEL (reference sequence). The CDR3 extends over 14 amino acids.

This clone has a handful of counts. The chain uses TRBV7-8 and TRBJ1-1, with TRBD1 identical over 8 bases. The CDR3 runs to 14 residues. Germline V lookup: CDR1 SGHVS, CDR2 FQNEAQ. Trimming removed 5 bases from V and 4 bases from J; junction bases left unmatched: 6. In DNA form, the CDR3 reads TGTGCCAGCAGCGTGGACAGGGCGGGCACTGAAGCTTTCTTT. Its protein is CASSVDRAGTEAFF.

V usage is TRBV7-8 and J usage is TRBJ2-2, with a tentative D call TRBD1 (6 bases). Germline CDR1 is SGHVS and CDR2 is FQNEAQ. The CDR3 length is 15 residues. V was clipped by 8 bases and J by 0 bases, with 13 bases between them. The CDR3 bases are TGTGCCAGCGGGGCGACAGGCACGAACACCGGGGAGCTGTTTTTT. Residues: CASGATGTNTGELFF.

V gene TRBV18 combines with J gene TRBJ2-5; D might be TRBD1 (6 bases). The CDR3 loop spans 16 amino acids. Trimming took 3 bases from V and 1 from J, leaving 15 bases between them. Per germline, CDR1 KGHSH and CDR2 LQKENI. CDR3 nucleotides: TGTGCCAGCTCACCTCCGGGACACCGACTCCAAGAGACCCAGTACTTC. Protein product: CASSPPGHRLQETQYF.

This clone was detected a few times. This chain joins TRBV7-3 and TRBJ2-5; tentatively, D is TRBD1 (6 bases). The CDR3 length is 13 residues. CDR1 is SGHTA and CDR2 is FQGTGA in the germline V gene. Trimming stripped 5 bases from V and 2 bases from J, with 9 bases between. CDR3 sequence: CASSGGAQETQYF. CDR3 sequence (DNA): TGTGCCAGCAGCGGGGGCGCTCAAGAGACCCAGTACTTC.

This clone appeared a few times. The V gene is TRBV5-5, the J gene TRBJ2-2, with D tentatively TRBD1 (6 bases). CDR1 and CDR2 from the germline V gene are SGHKS and YYEKEE (reference sequence). The CDR3 is 15 residues long. V was shortened by 0 bases and J by 7 bases, with 13 bases between the two germline ends. CDR3 nucleotides: TGTGCCAGCAGCTTGGTGGGGGCCGTTAGCGGGGAGCTGTTTTTT. Translating it yields CASSLVGAVSGELFF.